This T cell receptor beta chain was sequenced during a study of blood T cells in healthy people across ages. Study results and caveats: Unsorted PBMC material precluded a definitive naive versus antigen-experienced comparison. Donors of long life had a larger count of naive CD4+ cells and greater diversity than aged donors.

Details on this clonotype: Its antigen is undetermined.

CDR1 MNHEY and CDR2 SVGEGT come from the germline V gene. The CDR3 extends over 15 amino acids. Trimming stripped 7 bases from V and 0 bases from J, with 12 bases between. A second PCR of 7 to 11 cycles used a sample-barcoded 5' primer and a J-beta primer mix. The template-switch adaptor, which had 12 random nucleotides, put a tag on each cDNA molecule. TCRdb reanalysed the 5' RACE reads using MiXCR and keeps one entry per CDR3 protein. In the table there are hundreds of thousands of distinct CDR3 sequences, roughly 43% of which are singletons. Drawing of peripheral blood yielded roughly 10 milliliters from each donor.

Sequencing used blood. The J gene is TRBJ1-4, the V gene TRBV6-2 or TRBV6-3; TRBD1 might be the D (5 bases). This receptor was obtained from a man aged 30-40 years in good health. In DNA form, the CDR3 reads TGTGCCAGCACCGACAGAATCGCAACTAATGAAAAACTGTTTTTT. It translates to CASTDRIATNEKLFF.